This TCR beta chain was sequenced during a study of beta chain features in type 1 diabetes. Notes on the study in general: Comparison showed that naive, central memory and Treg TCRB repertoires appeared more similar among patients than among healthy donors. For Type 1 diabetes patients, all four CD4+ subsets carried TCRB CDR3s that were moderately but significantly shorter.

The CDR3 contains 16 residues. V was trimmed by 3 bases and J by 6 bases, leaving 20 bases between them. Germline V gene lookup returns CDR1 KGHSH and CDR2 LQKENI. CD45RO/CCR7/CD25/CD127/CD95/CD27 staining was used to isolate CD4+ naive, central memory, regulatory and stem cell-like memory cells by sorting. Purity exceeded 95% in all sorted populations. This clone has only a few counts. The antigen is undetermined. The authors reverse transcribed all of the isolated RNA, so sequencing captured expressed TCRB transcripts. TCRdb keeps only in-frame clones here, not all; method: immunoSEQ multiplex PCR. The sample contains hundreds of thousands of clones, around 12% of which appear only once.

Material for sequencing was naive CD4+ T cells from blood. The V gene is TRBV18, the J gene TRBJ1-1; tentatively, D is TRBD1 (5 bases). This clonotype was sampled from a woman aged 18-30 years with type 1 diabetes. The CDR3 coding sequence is TGTGCCAGCTCACCGCAGAAAGACAGTCTTGGCGCTGAAGCTTTCTTT. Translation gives CASSPQKDSLGAEAFF. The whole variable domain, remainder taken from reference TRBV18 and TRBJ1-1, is NAGVMQNPRHLVRRRGQEARLRCSPMKGHSHVYWYRQLPEEGLKFMVYLQKENIIDESGMPKERFSAEFPKEGPSILRIQQVVRGDSAAYFCASSPQKDSLGAEAFFGQGTRLTVV.